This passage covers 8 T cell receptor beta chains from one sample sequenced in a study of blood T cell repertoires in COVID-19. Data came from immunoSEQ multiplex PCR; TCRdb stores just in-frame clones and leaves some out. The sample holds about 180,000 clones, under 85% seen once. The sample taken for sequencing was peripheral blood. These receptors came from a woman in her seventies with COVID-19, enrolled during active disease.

CDR3 residues: CASSPNQPQHF. The CDR3 DNA follows: TGTGCCAGCAGTCCTAATCAGCCCCAGCATTTT. This rearrangement joins TRBV28 to TRBJ1-5; D not certain. With 5 bases removed from V and 4 bases from J, the gap between germline ends came to 3 bases. CDR1 MDHEN and CDR2 SYDVKM come from the germline V gene. CDR3 length: 11 residues.

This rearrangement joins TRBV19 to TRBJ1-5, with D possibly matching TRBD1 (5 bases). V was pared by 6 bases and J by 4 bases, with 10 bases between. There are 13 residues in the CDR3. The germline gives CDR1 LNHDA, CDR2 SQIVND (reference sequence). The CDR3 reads CASSPGGNQPQHF. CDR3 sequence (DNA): TGTGCCAGTAGCCCCGGGGGGAATCAGCCCCAGCATTTT. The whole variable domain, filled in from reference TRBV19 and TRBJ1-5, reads DGGITQSPKYLFRKEGQNVTLSCEQNLNHDAMYWYRQDPGQGLRLIYYSQIVNDFQKGDIAEGYSVSREKKESFPLTVTSAQKNPTAFYLCASSPGGNQPQHFGDGTRLSIL.

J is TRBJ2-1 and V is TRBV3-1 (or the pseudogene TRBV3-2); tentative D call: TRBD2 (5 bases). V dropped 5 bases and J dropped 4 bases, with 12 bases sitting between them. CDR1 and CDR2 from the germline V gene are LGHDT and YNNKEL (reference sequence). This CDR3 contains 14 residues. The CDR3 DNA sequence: TGTGCCAGCAGCAGGAGGACTGCATACAATGAGCAGTTCTTC. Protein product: CASSRRTAYNEQFF.

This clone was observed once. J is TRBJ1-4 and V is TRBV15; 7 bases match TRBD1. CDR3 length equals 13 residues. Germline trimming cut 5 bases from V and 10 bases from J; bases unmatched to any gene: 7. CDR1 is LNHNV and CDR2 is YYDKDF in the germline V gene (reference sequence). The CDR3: CATSGQAGGKLFF. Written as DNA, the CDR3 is TGTGCCACCAGCGGCCAGGCAGGGGGAAAACTGTTTTTT.

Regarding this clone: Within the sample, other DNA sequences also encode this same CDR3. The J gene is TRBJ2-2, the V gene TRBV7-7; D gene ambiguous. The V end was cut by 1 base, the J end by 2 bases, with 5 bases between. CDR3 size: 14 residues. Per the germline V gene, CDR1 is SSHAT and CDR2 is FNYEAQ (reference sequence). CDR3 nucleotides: TGTGCCAGCAGCTTAGACGGTAACACCGGGGAGCTGTTTTTT. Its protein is CASSLDGNTGELFF.

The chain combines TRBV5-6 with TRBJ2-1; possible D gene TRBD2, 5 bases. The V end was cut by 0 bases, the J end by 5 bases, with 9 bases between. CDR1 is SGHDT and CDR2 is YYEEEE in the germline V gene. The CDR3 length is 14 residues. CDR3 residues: CASSLGQTNNEQFF. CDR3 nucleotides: TGTGCCAGCAGCTTGGGCCAGACTAACAATGAGCAGTTCTTC.

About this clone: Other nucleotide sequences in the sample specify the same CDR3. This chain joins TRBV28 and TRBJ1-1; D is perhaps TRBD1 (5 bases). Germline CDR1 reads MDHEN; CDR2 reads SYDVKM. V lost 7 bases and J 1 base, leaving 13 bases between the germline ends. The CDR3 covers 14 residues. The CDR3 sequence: CASNPPGKNTEAFF. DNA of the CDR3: TGTGCCAGCAATCCCCCAGGGAAGAACACTGAAGCTTTCTTT.

CDR3 region: CASSRPLVSGTQYF. The CDR3 DNA reads TGTGCCAGCAGTCGCCCCTTAGTTAGCGGGACCCAGTACTTC. The chain carries TRBV28 and TRBJ2-5, with TRBD2 as a possible D gene (6 bases). CDR1 and CDR2 (germline): MDHEN, SYDVKM. Trimming took 5 bases from V and 7 from J, leaving 17 bases between them. The CDR3 sequence is 14 residues long.